This TCR beta chain was documented in a study of blood T cell repertoires in COVID-19. In the study overall: COVID-19 samples, acute and convalescent, were from the United States, Italy and Spain. Sources were T cells, B-cell-depleted T cells, or PBMCs; the material itself was cDNA or gDNA.

The table came from immunoSEQ multiplex PCR; TCRdb's copy has only in-frame clones and leaves some out. The data show about 34,000 clones, 81% seen once. Enrollment of patients from Seattle took place during active infection, with longitudinal follow-up. V trimming: 2 bases; J trimming: 0 bases; junction bases outside the gene matches: 11. The CDR3 runs 19 residues. The germline V gene has CDR1 MDHEN and CDR2 SYDVKM. Input material: peripheral blood. This sequence joins TRBV28 and TRBJ2-3; 10 bases are a match to TRBD2. The source of this sequence is a man aged 65 to 79 with COVID-19, enrolled during active disease. The CDR3: CASSLKREGPSSSTDTQYF. The CDR3 region has the DNA TGTGCCAGCAGTTTAAAGCGGGAGGGCCCGTCCTCTAGCACAGATACGCAGTATTTT.